What follows are 12 T cell receptor beta chains derived from one specimen sequenced in a study of blood T cell repertoires in COVID-19 (dated by TCRdb to 2019 to 2021). The library was made by the immunoSEQ multiplex PCR assay. Not all clones reach the TCRdb copy of this immuneACCESS table, which keeps in-frame sequences only. Checked studies attribute under half of the gap to unresolved V genes and leave the rest unexplained. Here the sample has 75,000 to 100,000 clones; just under 90% occur a single time. The biggest ten clones account for approximately 15% of the sample. The sample consisted of peripheral blood. The receptors derive from a human donor in a cohort sampled during active COVID-19.

This rearrangement joins TRBV7-3 to TRBJ2-5, with a possible D match to TRBD1 (6 bases). CDR3 length equals 13 residues. Deletions cut 5 bases from V and 4 bases from J, with 11 bases between. The V gene's germline CDR1 is SGHTA and CDR2 FQGTGA. In DNA form, the CDR3 reads TGTGCCAGCAGCCCAGGGGAGCGAGAGACCCAGTACTTC. This gives the protein CASSPGERETQYF. The complete variable domain, with remaining parts taken from reference TRBV7-3 and TRBJ2-5, reads GAGVSQTPSNKVTEKGKYVELRCDPISGHTALYWYRQSLGQGPEFLIYFQGTGAADDSGLPNDRFFAVRPEGSVSTLKIQRTERGDSAVYLCASSPGERETQYFGPGTRLLVL.

The rearrangement uses TRBV28 and TRBJ2-7; 10 positions match TRBD2. The CDR3 totals 17 residues. Germline CDR1 and CDR2: MDHEN and SYDVKM. After removal of 5 bases from V and 2 bases from J, the junction contained 12 bases not matched to a gene. The CDR3 reads CASSPRASGSFTYEQYF. DNA for the CDR3: TGTGCCAGCAGTCCACGAGCTAGCGGGAGTTTCACCTACGAGCAGTACTTC.

The V call is TRBV2, the J call TRBJ1-4; the D is unclear. The CDR3 is 11 amino acids. CDR1 is SNHLY and CDR2 is FYNNEI in the germline V gene. Trimming took off 4 bases at V and 7 bases at J, with 4 bases between the two ends. CDR3: CASSVFEKLFF. In DNA form, the CDR3 reads TGTGCCAGCAGTGTATTTGAAAAACTGTTTTTT. The whole variable domain, remainder taken from reference TRBV2 and TRBJ1-4, is EPEVTQTPSHQVTQMGQEVILRCVPISNHLYFYWYRQILGQKVEFLVSFYNNEISEKSEIFDDQFSVERPDGSNFTLKIRSTKLEDSAMYFCASSVFEKLFFGSGTQLSVL.

The gene calls are TRBV27 and TRBJ1-3; D gene unclear. This CDR3 is 15 amino acids long. V dropped 0 bases and J dropped 4 bases, with 10 bases sitting between them. CDR1 is MNHEY, CDR2 SMNVEV, per germline (reference sequence). CDR3 sequence reads: CASSLSRGGGNTIYF. DNA for the CDR3: TGTGCCAGCAGTTTATCGCGGGGAGGCGGAAACACCATATATTTT.

The V gene is TRBV4-3, the J gene TRBJ2-3, with 10 positions matching TRBD1. This CDR3 spans 15 amino acids. The J segment lost 2 bases and the V segment lost 4 bases, leaving 3 bases of the junction unmatched. CDR1 and CDR2 from the germline V gene are LGHNA and YSLEER. CDR3 in DNA: TGCGCCAGCAGCCCGGGACAGGGGTACACAGATACGCAGTATTTT. Translation: CASSPGQGYTDTQYF.

The chain combines TRBV7-9 with TRBJ2-1; a possible D gene is TRBD1 (6 bases). V lost 4 bases to trimming and J lost 0 bases, with 10 bases between them. Germline V gene sequence: CDR1 SEHNR, CDR2 FQNEAQ (reference sequence). The CDR3 is 15 amino acids. The CDR3 sequence: CASSSGQSSYNEQFF. In DNA form, the CDR3 reads TGTGCCAGCAGCTCCGGACAGAGCTCCTACAATGAGCAGTTCTTC.

This clone was recorded many times. The chain combines TRBV3-1 (or the pseudogene TRBV3-2) with TRBJ1-1; D possibly corresponds to TRBD1 (6 bases). This CDR3 has 12 residues. Germline CDR1 reads LGHDT; CDR2 reads YNNKEL (reference sequence). Deletions cut 10 bases from V and 9 bases from J, with 18 bases between. CDR3 in amino acids: CATGTPQGQAFF. The CDR3 nucleotides read TGTGCCACCGGGACACCCCAGGGCCAAGCTTTCTTT.

The J gene is TRBJ2-6, the V gene TRBV6-5; D not resolved. CDR3 length: 16 residues. CDR1 is MNHEY, CDR2 SVGAGI, per germline. Trimming took off 0 bases at V and 0 bases at J, with 6 bases between the two ends. The CDR3, as DNA: TGTGCCAGCAGTTACTCCGCAGGCTCTGGGGCCAACGTCCTGACTTTC. It translates to CASSYSAGSGANVLTF.

The genes are TRBV3-1 (or the pseudogene TRBV3-2) and TRBJ2-5; 11 positions agree with TRBD1. CDR3 length equals 17 residues. V shed 0 bases and J 5 bases; nucleotides not matched to a gene: 8. Germline V lookup: CDR1 LGHDT, CDR2 YNNKEL (reference sequence). The CDR3 DNA reads TGTGCCAGCAGCCAAGAACACGGGACAGGGGGACAGGAGACCCAGTACTTC. Protein product: CASSQEHGTGGQETQYF.

V is TRBV29-1 and J is TRBJ2-3; 7 bases align to TRBD1. The length of the CDR3 is 15 residues. From germline, CDR1 is SQVTM and CDR2 ANQGSEA. After removal of 6 bases from V and 4 bases from J, the junction contained 13 bases not matched to a gene. CDR3 in DNA: TGCAGCGTCGCTCACCGGCGAACAGGGGCAGATACGCAGTATTTT. Translation: CSVAHRRTGADTQYF.

V gene TRBV7-2 combines with J gene TRBJ1-1, with 7 bases matching TRBD1. This CDR3 comprises 15 residues. The V segment lost 5 bases and the J segment 3 bases; nucleotides outside the gene matches: 9. In germline, CDR1 is SGHTA, CDR2 FQGNSA. The CDR3 is CASSVPTTGYTEAFF. DNA for the CDR3: TGTGCCAGCAGCGTACCTACGACAGGGTACACTGAAGCTTTCTTT.

The chain's CDR3 is CASSLESTSGGIYNEQFF. The CDR3 coding sequence is TGCGCCAGCAGCTTGGAGAGCACTAGCGGGGGAATTTACAATGAGCAGTTCTTC. The chain employs TRBV5-1 and TRBJ2-1, with 11 bases matching TRBD2. The length of the CDR3 is 18 residues. CDR1 is SGHRS, CDR2 YFSETQ, per germline. J was trimmed by 4 bases and V by 0 bases; bases with no gene match: 9.